The 20 T cell receptor beta chains below all came from one sample that was sequenced in a study of T cells after somatic rescue of genetic block. The assay was immunoSEQ multiplex PCR, and TCRdb's table has in-frame clones only and misses some. The sample yields tens of thousands of clones, approximately 90% seen once. Input material: peripheral blood mononuclear cells (PBMCs). These receptors all come from a woman aged 18-35 years.

The genes are TRBV29-1 and TRBJ2-5; D may be TRBD1 (5 bases). The V gene lost 4 bases and the J gene lost 6 bases, with 12 bases spanning the gap. The V gene's germline CDR1 is SQVTM and CDR2 ANQGSEA. This CDR3 comprises 12 residues. CDR3 in DNA: TGCAGCGTTGTTTCAGGGATGAAGACCCAGTACTTC. Its translation is CSVVSGMKTQYF.

The genes are TRBV6-5 and TRBJ2-7, with a possible D match to TRBD1 (6 bases). Germline assignment: CDR1 MNHEY and CDR2 SVGAGI. Deletions cut 2 bases from V and 3 bases from J, with 17 bases between. This CDR3 spans 16 amino acids. The CDR3 protein is CASSYAPGALSYEQYF. CDR3 DNA sequence: TGTGCCAGCAGTTACGCCCCAGGGGCCCTGAGCTACGAGCAGTACTTC.

The chain is built from TRBV5-1 and TRBJ2-2; 11 bases are shared with TRBD2. CDR3 size: 16 residues. V lost 4 bases and J lost 3; bases outside the gene matches: 5. Germline loops: CDR1 SGHRS, CDR2 YFSETQ. As DNA, the CDR3 is TGCGCCAGCAGCCAAGGGACTAGCGGTTACACCGGGGAGCTGTTTTTT. Amino acid sequence: CASSQGTSGYTGELFF. Supplemented by reference TRBV5-1 and TRBJ2-2, the full variable domain reads KAGVTQTPRYLIKTRGQQVTLSCSPISGHRSVSWYQQTPGQGLQFLFEYFSETQRNKGNFPGRFSGRQFSNSRSEMNVSTLELGDSALYLCASSQGTSGYTGELFFGEGSRLTVL.

The J gene is TRBJ2-4, the V gene TRBV5-1, with a weak D call TRBD1 (6 bases). V dropped 2 bases and J dropped 1 base, with 10 bases sitting between them. Germline CDR1 reads SGHRS; CDR2 reads YFSETQ. The CDR3 has 15 amino acids. The CDR3 sequence is CASSFGQGAKNIQYF. CDR3 sequence (DNA): TGCGCCAGCAGCTTTGGTCAGGGGGCCAAAAACATTCAGTACTTC.

The V gene is TRBV11-2, the J gene TRBJ1-1; D remains unclear. The CDR3 has 13 amino acids. V lost 2 bases and J 1 base, leaving 5 bases between the germline ends. Germline CDR1 is SGHAT and CDR2 is FQNNGV. This CDR3 is CASSLRPNTEAFF. The CDR3 bases are TGTGCCAGCAGCTTAAGGCCGAACACTGAAGCTTTCTTT.

The chain has TRBV10-2 and TRBJ1-5; D unclear. Germline V lookup: CDR1 WSHSY, CDR2 SAAADI. The length of the CDR3 is 15 residues. Between the trimmed V and J ends, which lost 6 bases and 3 bases, there was a span of 15 bases. The CDR3 coding sequence is TGCGCCAGCAGCCTAGGACTTGTCCTCAATCAGCCCCAGCATTTT. Translating gives CASSLGLVLNQPQHF.

The J gene is TRBJ2-1, the V gene TRBV5-5; 10 bases align to TRBD2. This CDR3 is built from 15 residues. Germline CDR1 and CDR2: SGHKS and YYEKEE (reference sequence). V gave up 0 bases and J gave up 9 bases; unmatched junction bases: 6. The CDR3 DNA reads as TGTGCCAGCAGCTTGGCTAGCGGGGGTCTCGGTGAGCAGTTCTTC. This codes for CASSLASGGLGEQFF.

The V call is TRBV19, the J call TRBJ1-2; D gene uncertain. V lost 3 bases to trimming and J lost 9 bases, with 11 bases between them. CDR3 length: 12 residues. Germline-derived CDR1 and CDR2 are LNHDA and SQIVND (reference sequence). The CDR3 protein is CASSIGGNRYTF. In DNA form, the CDR3 reads TGTGCCAGTAGTATCGGCGGGAATCGCTACACCTTC.

The chain carries TRBV19 and TRBJ2-5; weak D call: TRBD1 (5 bases). The V end was cut by 5 bases, the J end by 2 bases, with 12 bases between. Germline-derived CDR1 and CDR2 are LNHDA and SQIVND (reference sequence). CDR3 length: 14 residues. CDR3 nucleotides: TGTGCCAGTAGTGCACAGGACGGGCAAGAGACCCAGTACTTC. It specifies CASSAQDGQETQYF.

The rearrangement links TRBV27 to TRBJ2-7, with a tentative D call TRBD2 (6 bases). Germline V gene lookup returns CDR1 MNHEY and CDR2 SMNVEV (reference sequence). V gave up 5 bases and J gave up 0 bases, with 14 bases separating them. The CDR3 is made up of 15 amino acids. For the CDR3, the DNA is TGTGCCAGCAGTCCCGCGGGGTCCACCTCCTACGAGCAGTACTTC. Its protein product is CASSPAGSTSYEQYF.

This chain connects TRBV5-6 to TRBJ1-4, with D tentatively TRBD1 (6 bases). Germline V gene lookup returns CDR1 SGHDT and CDR2 YYEEEE. The V gene lost 3 bases and the J gene lost 2 bases, with 17 bases spanning the gap. The CDR3 has 17 residues. CDR3 nucleotide sequence: TGTGCCAGCAGCTCGCCCACACAGGGTGCGACTAATGAAAAACTGTTTTTT. Translating it yields CASSSPTQGATNEKLFF.

In DNA, the CDR3 is TGTGCCAGCAGCCAGGGGGGAGGCACTGAAGCTTTCTTT. Residues: CASSQGGGTEAFF. The chain is built from TRBV28 and TRBJ1-1; TRBD1 aligns across 7 bases. The CDR3 has 13 residues. Germline CDR1 reads MDHEN; CDR2 reads SYDVKM. J gave up 4 bases and V 6 bases, and 5 bases lay outside the gene matches. The full variable domain, completed using reference TRBV28 and TRBJ1-1, is DVKVTQSSRYLVKRTGEKVFLECVQDMDHENMFWYRQDPGLGLRLIYFSYDVKMKEKGDIPEGYSVSREKKERFSLILESASTNQTSMYLCASSQGGGTEAFFGQGTRLTVV.

This chain uses TRBV10-1 with TRBJ2-2; 10 bases map to TRBD1. Germline CDR1 and CDR2: WNHNN and SYGVQD (reference sequence). V gave up 6 bases and J gave up 5 bases; unmatched junction bases: 6. The CDR3 contains 15 residues. The CDR3 loop reads CASRAGTGATGELFF. The CDR3, as DNA: TGCGCCAGCAGGGCCGGGACAGGGGCTACCGGGGAGCTGTTTTTT.

J is TRBJ1-6 and V is TRBV30; tentatively, D is TRBD1 (6 bases). This CDR3 spans 15 amino acids. CDR1 and CDR2 from the germline V gene are GTSNPN and SVGIG (reference sequence). Trimming shortened V by 4 bases and J by 6 bases, and 16 bases separated the two germline ends. The DNA for the CDR3 is TGTGCCTGGACAGGGCAGGGACAATTTAATTCACCCCTCCACTTT. As protein: CAWTGQGQFNSPLHF.

This chain links TRBV29-1 with TRBJ1-1; 7 bases fit TRBD1. Germline loops: CDR1 SQVTM, CDR2 ANQGSEA. The CDR3 has 13 amino acids. The ends lost 8 bases at V and 6 bases at J; junction bases unmatched: 12. CDR3 protein: CSSRTGGGPEAFF. The CDR3, as DNA: TGCAGCTCCCGGACAGGCGGTGGACCTGAAGCTTTCTTT. Using reference TRBV29-1 and TRBJ1-1 for the parts outside the CDR3, the full variable domain is SAVISQKPSRDICQRGTSLTIQCQVDSQVTMMFWYRQQPGQSLTLIATANQGSEATYESGFVIDKFPISRPNLTFSTLTVSNMSPEDSSIYLCSSRTGGGPEAFFGQGTRLTVV.

J is TRBJ2-7 and V is TRBV2; D unclear. The germline V gene has CDR1 SNHLY and CDR2 FYNNEI. The ends were cut back, 2 bases at V and 1 base at J, with 9 bases in the middle. CDR3 length equals 14 residues. CDR3 in DNA: TGTGCCAGCAGTGAATCGATGCGGTCCTACGAGCAGTACTTC. Translating gives CASSESMRSYEQYF.

This clone was observed a single time. V is TRBV18 and J is TRBJ2-3, with TRBD2 identical over 11 bases. Germline CDR1 and CDR2: KGHSH and LQKENI. J was trimmed by 2 bases and V by 3 bases; bases with no gene match: 7. The CDR3 is 17 residues long. For the CDR3, the DNA is TGTGCCAGCTCACCGCGGCGACTAGCGGGAATCACAGATACGCAGTATTTT. Its protein product is CASSPRRLAGITDTQYF.

This rearrangement joins TRBV18 to TRBJ1-1; D is perhaps TRBD1 (6 bases). V was pared by 0 bases and J by 0 bases, with 8 bases between. Germline lookup yields CDR1 KGHSH and CDR2 LQKENI. The CDR3 has 15 amino acids. The CDR3 sequence is CASSPPDSLNTEAFF. The CDR3 coding sequence is TGTGCCAGCTCACCACCGGACAGTTTGAACACTGAAGCTTTCTTT.

CDR3 nucleotide sequence: TGTGCCAGCAGCTTGCTCGGGCAGCTACGGGGAGGCTCGTGGGAGCAGTACTTC. Its translation is CASSLLGQLRGGSWEQYF. J is TRBJ2-7 and V is TRBV5-6, with a weak D call TRBD2 (6 bases). CDR1 SGHDT and CDR2 YYEEEE come from the germline V gene. The CDR3 sequence is 18 residues long. V shed 1 base and J shed 7 bases, with 27 bases lying between them.

V usage is TRBV12-5 and J usage is TRBJ1-5, with D possibly matching TRBD1 (6 bases). The CDR3 is made up of 15 amino acids. V was pared by 1 base and J by 4 bases, with 11 bases between. CDR1 LGHNT and CDR2 FRNRAP come from the germline V gene. For the CDR3, the DNA is TGTGCTAGTGGTTTGGGCGGGGGCGCGAATCAGCCCCAGCATTTT. This translates into CASGLGGGANQPQHF. The full variable domain, completed using reference TRBV12-5 and TRBJ1-5, is DARVTQTPRHKVTEMGQEVTMRCQPILGHNTVFWYRQTMMQGLELLAYFRNRAPLDDSGMPKDRFSAEMPDATLATLKIQPSEPRDSAVYFCASGLGGGANQPQHFGDGTRLSIL.